Shown below are 32 T cell receptor beta chains from a single sample sequenced in a study of blood T cell repertoires in COVID-19. Some clones are missing from TCRdb's copy, which holds only in-frame ones; the method was immunoSEQ multiplex PCR. The top ten clones hold approximately 8.3% of a sample with about 460,000 clones, roughly nine tenths of them seen once. The specimen sequenced was PBMCs or T cells enriched from blood (not recorded which). All receptors come from a woman aged 55-69 years who had recovered from COVID-19.

The chain joins TRBV14 to TRBJ1-2; D remains unclear. The CDR3 runs to 13 residues. Per the germline V gene, CDR1 is SGHDN and CDR2 is FVKESK. Trimming cost V 1 base and J 4 bases, with 7 bases left between them. The CDR3 bases are TGTGCCAGCAGCCAAGGACTCCTCTATGGCTACACCTTC. It codes for CASSQGLLYGYTF.

The chain uses TRBV6-2 or TRBV6-3 and TRBJ2-7, with 9 bases identical to TRBD1. The CDR3 totals 16 residues. Per germline, CDR1 MNHEY and CDR2 SVGEGT. Trimming cost V 2 bases and J 6 bases; bases outside gene matches: 11. The CDR3 DNA is TGTGCCAGCAGTTACCCTACAGGGGGCCCCCCTGGCGAGCAGTACTTC. It translates to CASSYPTGGPPGEQYF.

The chain is built from TRBV5-4 and TRBJ2-6; a weak D match, TRBD1 (5 bases). The V gene lost 4 bases and the J gene lost 0 bases, with 11 bases spanning the gap. CDR3 size: 16 residues. Germline V gene lookup returns CDR1 SGHNT and CDR2 YYREEE (reference sequence). The CDR3 sequence is CASSQDTHSGANVLTF. In DNA, the CDR3 is TGTGCCAGCAGCCAGGACACCCACTCTGGGGCCAACGTCCTGACTTTC.

The gene calls are TRBV19 and TRBJ2-7; D may be TRBD1 (5 bases). V dropped 7 bases and J dropped 5 bases, with 21 bases sitting between them. The CDR3 length is 15 residues. The germline V gene has CDR1 LNHDA and CDR2 SQIVND (reference sequence). Here the CDR3 reads CASMRGAGTSDEQYF. In DNA form, the CDR3 reads TGTGCCAGTATGCGTGGGGCAGGCACATCTGACGAGCAGTACTTC.

The chain joins TRBV7-7 to TRBJ1-1; D might be TRBD1 (5 bases). The CDR3 length is 15 residues. In germline, CDR1 is SSHAT, CDR2 FNYEAQ (reference sequence). The ends were cut back, 2 bases at V and 4 bases at J, with 14 bases in the middle. The CDR3 region is CASSLLAGLSTEAFF. CDR3 sequence (DNA): TGTGCCAGCAGCTTACTCGCAGGGTTGAGCACTGAAGCTTTCTTT.

The V gene is TRBV6-5, the J gene TRBJ1-5; TRBD1 might be the D (6 bases). The germline gives CDR1 MNHEY, CDR2 SVGAGI. The CDR3 runs 14 residues. V was cut by 5 bases and J by 6 bases, with 14 bases left in between. The CDR3 spells CASSTTGLVQPQHF. The CDR3, as DNA: TGTGCCAGCAGTACTACAGGGTTGGTTCAGCCCCAGCATTTT.

This clone appeared a single time. The J gene is TRBJ1-2, the V gene TRBV10-3; weak D call: TRBD1 (6 bases). Germline lookup yields CDR1 ENHRY and CDR2 SYGVKD. The V end was cut by 8 bases, the J end by 4 bases, with 17 bases between. The CDR3 runs 14 residues. The CDR3 DNA follows: TGTGCCATCCCCACGAGCATGACAGGCTATGGCTACACCTTC. It encodes CAIPTSMTGYGYTF.

This chain uses TRBV3-1 (or the pseudogene TRBV3-2) with TRBJ1-2; 7 positions match TRBD1. Germline CDR1 is LGHDT and CDR2 is YNNKEL (reference sequence). The CDR3 has 12 amino acids. The J segment lost 7 bases and the V segment lost 4 bases, leaving 3 bases of the junction unmatched. CDR3 sequence: CASSRSGGGYTF. Written as DNA, the CDR3 is TGTGCCAGCAGCCGATCAGGGGGTGGCTACACCTTC.

This clone was recorded only once. The chain is built from TRBV5-1 and TRBJ1-6; the match to TRBD1 covers 12 bases. The CDR3 runs to 15 residues. Losses at the gene ends were 5 bases for V and 10 bases for J; bases not matched to a gene: 7. CDR1 and CDR2 from the germline V gene are SGHRS and YFSETQ. CDR3: CASRDRDRGPSPLHF. The CDR3 nucleotides read TGCGCCAGCAGGGACCGGGACAGGGGGCCATCACCCCTCCACTTT.

This clone was counted only a few times. The CDR3 loop reads CASSVEGNNSPLHF. In nucleotides, the CDR3 is TGTGCCAGCAGCGTAGAGGGGAATAATTCACCCCTCCACTTT. The chain combines TRBV9 with TRBJ1-6, with D maybe TRBD1 (5 bases). Germline values: CDR1 SGDLS, CDR2 YYNGEE. This CDR3 contains 14 residues. The ends were cut back, 0 bases at V and 5 bases at J, with 6 bases in the middle. The full variable domain, rest sourced from reference TRBV9 and TRBJ1-6, is DSGVTQTPKHLITATGQRVTLRCSPRSGDLSVYWYQQSLDQGLQFLIQYYNGEERAKGNILERFSAQQFPDLHSELNLSSLELGDSALYFCASSVEGNNSPLHFGNGTRLTVT.

The V call is TRBV12-3 or TRBV12-4, the J call TRBJ2-1, with TRBD2 identical over 7 bases. With 6 bases clipped from V and 5 bases from J, the junction kept 1 base outside the gene matches. The CDR3 has 12 residues. The CDR3 DNA reads TGTGCCAGCAGGGGGAGGGACAATGAGCAGTTCTTC. Amino acid sequence: CASRGRDNEQFF.

Only one count was recorded for this clone. The chain carries TRBV6-5 and TRBJ1-6, with TRBD1 matching 12 bases. V lost 8 bases and J lost 13; bases outside the gene matches: 12. This CDR3 contains 15 residues. Germline-derived CDR1 and CDR2 are MNHEY and SVGAGI. The CDR3 DNA follows: TGTGCCAGCTGTCTTAACCGGGACAGGGGGCTGCCCCTCCACTTT. Protein product: CASCLNRDRGLPLHF.

The chain is built from TRBV4-1 and TRBJ1-2; D is ambiguous. The V gene lost 1 base and the J gene lost 7 bases, with 16 bases spanning the gap. The germline CDR1 and CDR2 sequences are MGHRA and YSYEKL. The CDR3 has 15 residues. The CDR3 coding sequence is TGCGCCAGCAGCCAAGTTAAAGAGGGCGCGGGTGGCTACACCTTC. It encodes CASSQVKEGAGGYTF.

The chain links TRBV24-1 to TRBJ2-3; TRBD2 matches at 7 bases. Germline V gene lookup returns CDR1 KGHDR and CDR2 SFDVKD. The length of the CDR3 is 17 residues. After removal of 5 bases from V and 1 base from J, the junction contained 11 bases not matched to a gene. The DNA for the CDR3 is TGTGCCACCAGTGCCCTGGGAGGGACTGGAGGCACAGATACGCAGTATTTT. It yields the protein CATSALGGTGGTDTQYF.

The rearrangement links TRBV6-5 to TRBJ1-3; tentatively, D is TRBD1 (5 bases). The CDR3 runs to 14 residues. Germline CDR1 MNHEY, CDR2 SVGAGI. Trimming stripped 2 bases from V and 2 bases from J, with 7 bases between. The chain's CDR3 is CASSYTDTGNTIYF. CDR3 bases: TGTGCCAGCAGTTACACGGACACTGGAAACACCATATATTTT.

The chain recombines TRBV5-5 with TRBJ1-1; maybe TRBD1 (5 bases). Between the trimmed V and J ends, which lost 0 bases and 0 bases, there was a span of 9 bases. In germline, CDR1 is SGHKS, CDR2 YYEKEE (reference sequence). This CDR3 comprises 15 residues. The CDR3 nucleotides are TGTGCCAGCAGCTTGGGACAGTACATGAACACTGAAGCTTTCTTT. It encodes CASSLGQYMNTEAFF.

This clone was recorded only once. The chain recombines TRBV20-1 with TRBJ2-3; TRBD1 might be the D (5 bases). Per the germline V gene, CDR1 is DFQATT and CDR2 is SNEGSKA (reference sequence). The CDR3 totals 11 residues. V lost 6 bases and J 4 bases, leaving 8 bases between the germline ends. CDR3 coding DNA: TGCAGTGCAGGCAGGGCAGATACGCAGTATTTT. This sequence encodes CSAGRADTQYF.

This chain links TRBV5-1 with TRBJ2-3, with D perhaps TRBD2 (6 bases). In germline, CDR1 is SGHRS, CDR2 YFSETQ. The CDR3 length is 14 residues. The ends were cut back, 6 bases at V and 0 bases at J, with 11 bases in the middle. CDR3 in amino acids: CASKGGTSTDTQYF. In DNA form, the CDR3 reads TGCGCCAGCAAGGGCGGGACTAGCACAGATACGCAGTATTTT.

This clone was recorded a few times. The J gene is TRBJ2-3, the V gene TRBV5-1, with 9 bases that match TRBD2. Trimming cost V 4 bases and J 2 bases; bases outside gene matches: 5. This CDR3 is 15 amino acids long. Germline values: CDR1 SGHRS, CDR2 YFSETQ. CDR3 protein: CASSTTSGYTDTQYF. DNA for the CDR3: TGCGCCAGCAGCACGACTAGCGGATACACAGATACGCAGTATTTT.

The CDR3 protein is CASSDTMNTEAFF. The CDR3 DNA reads TGCGCCAGCAGTGATACAATGAACACTGAAGCTTTCTTT. The rearrangement links TRBV4-1 to TRBJ1-1; D remains unclear. From germline, CDR1 is MGHRA and CDR2 YSYEKL. V dropped 6 bases and J dropped 0 bases, with 8 bases sitting between them. This CDR3 comprises 13 residues.

The V gene is TRBV30, the J gene TRBJ2-6; possible D gene TRBD1, 5 bases. In germline, CDR1 is GTSNPN, CDR2 SVGIG (reference sequence). This CDR3 contains 13 residues. Trimming removed 0 bases at V and 14 bases at J, with 14 bases between. The CDR3 spells CAWSVLSRAILTF. The CDR3 coding sequence is TGTGCCTGGAGTGTACTGAGCAGGGCAATCCTGACTTTC.

This sequence joins TRBV5-1 and TRBJ1-3; 10 positions match TRBD1. This CDR3 has 17 residues. The V and J ends lost 3 bases and 0 bases, in that order; junction bases with no gene match: 6. The germline V gene has CDR1 SGHRS and CDR2 YFSETQ. CDR3 amino acids: CASSSGGTGASGNTIYF. CDR3 bases: TGCGCCAGCAGCTCCGGCGGGACAGGGGCCTCTGGAAACACCATATATTTT.

The J gene is TRBJ2-3, the V gene TRBV2; TRBD2 is a possible D gene (5 bases). The length of the CDR3 is 13 residues. CDR1 and CDR2 (germline): SNHLY, FYNNEI. Between the trimmed V and J ends, which lost 8 bases and 0 bases, there was a span of 9 bases. The CDR3 spells CASPPGSTDTQYF. DNA of the CDR3: TGTGCCAGCCCGCCGGGGAGCACAGATACGCAGTATTTT.

The V call is TRBV10-3, the J call TRBJ2-3; 9 positions agree with TRBD2. Losses at the gene ends were 4 bases for V and 1 base for J; bases not matched to a gene: 6. This CDR3 comprises 16 residues. Germline V gene sequence: CDR1 ENHRY, CDR2 SYGVKD. CDR3 protein: CAISVFAGGGTDTQYF. The CDR3 bases are TGTGCCATCAGTGTATTTGCGGGGGGGGGCACAGATACGCAGTATTTT.

The chain couples TRBV4-2 to TRBJ2-5; weak D call: TRBD1 (7 bases). CDR1 LGHNA and CDR2 YNFKEQ come from the germline V gene. The V gene lost 0 bases and the J gene lost 3 bases, with 11 bases spanning the gap. This CDR3 has 15 amino acids. In DNA form, the CDR3 reads TGTGCCAGCAGCCAAGAGGCAGGGGGGAAAGAGACCCAGTACTTC. This sequence encodes CASSQEAGGKETQYF.

The chain is built from TRBV5-5 and TRBJ1-2; tentatively, D is TRBD1 (6 bases). The CDR3 spans 15 residues. Germline V lookup: CDR1 SGHKS, CDR2 YYEKEE (reference sequence). Trimming shortened V by 3 bases and J by 2 bases, and 14 bases separated the two germline ends. The CDR3 sequence: CASSSHRDTNYGYTF. In DNA, the CDR3 is TGTGCCAGCAGCTCCCACAGGGACACCAACTATGGCTACACCTTC.

The chain links TRBV28 to TRBJ1-2; D might be TRBD1 (5 bases). Germline V gene data show CDR1 as MDHEN and CDR2 as SYDVKM. Trimming shortened V by 3 bases and J by 2 bases, and 10 bases separated the two germline ends. The CDR3 covers 14 residues. CDR3 DNA: TGTGCCAGCAGTTTCTCCGGGGGAAACTATGGCTACACCTTC. Its protein is CASSFSGGNYGYTF.

This chain connects TRBV13 to TRBJ2-3; the match to TRBD2 covers 10 bases. From germline, CDR1 is PRHDT and CDR2 FYEKMQ (reference sequence). V lost 5 bases, J lost 5 bases, and 7 bases stayed unmatched. This CDR3 contains 15 residues. CDR3 in DNA: TGTGCCAGCAGCCGTAGCGGGGGGTTCATAGATACGCAGTATTTT. The encoded protein is CASSRSGGFIDTQYF.

This chain connects TRBV2 to TRBJ1-1; D call uncertain. The CDR3 sequence is 10 residues long. Trimming left V 8 bases short and J 6 bases short, with 7 bases between. Germline V CDR1 and CDR2: SNHLY, FYNNEI. The CDR3 sequence is CASLVAEAFF. For the CDR3, the DNA is TGTGCCAGCCTTGTCGCTGAAGCTTTCTTT.

The gene calls are TRBV13 and TRBJ2-4, with 7 bases identical to TRBD1. Germline-derived CDR1 and CDR2 are PRHDT and FYEKMQ (reference sequence). V trimming: 4 bases; J trimming: 3 bases; junction bases outside the gene matches: 3. The CDR3 spans 14 residues. The CDR3 region has the DNA TGTGCCAGCAGCTCCCGGGACAGCAAAAACATTCAGTACTTC. Its translation is CASSSRDSKNIQYF.

In regard to this clone: The identical CDR3 is also encoded by other nucleotide sequences in the sample. The chain recombines TRBV5-1 with TRBJ2-1; TRBD2 aligns across 7 bases. Germline assignment: CDR1 SGHRS and CDR2 YFSETQ. The CDR3 runs to 15 residues. V shed 2 bases, J shed 0 bases, and the junction held 2 bases outside the gene matches. The CDR3 DNA is TGCGCCAGCAGCTTAGCGGGGAGCTCCTACAATGAGCAGTTCTTC. This translates into CASSLAGSSYNEQFF.

The rearrangement uses TRBV11-2 and TRBJ1-3; D is unresolved. The V gene's germline CDR1 is SGHAT and CDR2 FQNNGV. Trimming took off 7 bases at V and 0 bases at J, with 19 bases between the two ends. The CDR3 contains 17 residues. The CDR3 DNA reads TGTGCCAGCACCAAACGGGTGCCAATAGACTCTGGAAACACCATATATTTT. Translation: CASTKRVPIDSGNTIYF. The full variable domain, rest sourced from reference TRBV11-2 and TRBJ1-3, is EAGVAQSPRYKIIEKRQSVAFWCNPISGHATLYWYQQILGQGPKLLIQFQNNGVVDDSQLPKDRFSAERLKGVDSTLKIQPAKLEDSAVYLCASTKRVPIDSGNTIYFGEGSWLTVV.